Sequencing of this T cell receptor beta chain was carried out in a study of response to subunit inactivated influenza vaccine. CDR3 length: 11 residues. V dropped 4 bases and J dropped 2 bases, with 6 bases sitting between them. Per germline, CDR1 SQVTM and CDR2 ANQGSEA. Broader study findings: The authors suggested that few new T cells are recruited per seasonal influenza vaccination.

This clonotype was seen repeatedly, ten times or more. Its target is unknown. TCRdb itself ran the RT-PCR reads through MiXCR, one entry per CDR3 protein. The sample has hundreds of thousands of distinct CDR3 sequences, 6% to 9% seen once. This sequence originates from a man between 50 and 69 years old who received an inactivated influenza vaccine. The chain couples TRBV29-1 to TRBJ2-7, with D maybe TRBD2 (5 bases). The sample consisted of PBMCs from blood, taken roughly 24 months after vaccination. Here the CDR3 DNA reads TGCAGCGTTGCCGGGGCCTACGAGCAGTACTTC. The encoded protein is CSVAGAYEQYF.